This TCR beta chain is drawn from a study of blood T cells in healthy people across ages. A second PCR of 7 to 11 cycles used a sample-barcoded 5' primer and a J-beta primer mix. A tag from a template-switch adaptor with 12 random nucleotides marked each cDNA molecule. TCRdb itself ran the 5' RACE reads through MiXCR, one entry per CDR3 protein. The sample consists of around 1.5 million distinct CDR3 sequences, approximately 59% of them appearing once. The germline CDR1 and CDR2 sequences are LGHNA and YNFKEQ. The CDR3 covers 13 residues. Trimming cost V 0 bases and J 3 bases, with 5 bases left between them. The donors, all healthy, were Caucasians living in Russia, aged about 6 to 90. Samples each yielded at least 6 micrograms of total RNA.

This TCR was recovered from a man aged 18 to 29 in good health. This chain uses TRBV4-2 with TRBJ1-2; D is ambiguous. The sequenced sample consisted of blood. The CDR3 here is CASSQDIDYGYTF. The DNA of the CDR3 is TGTGCCAGCAGCCAAGACATTGACTATGGCTACACCTTC.